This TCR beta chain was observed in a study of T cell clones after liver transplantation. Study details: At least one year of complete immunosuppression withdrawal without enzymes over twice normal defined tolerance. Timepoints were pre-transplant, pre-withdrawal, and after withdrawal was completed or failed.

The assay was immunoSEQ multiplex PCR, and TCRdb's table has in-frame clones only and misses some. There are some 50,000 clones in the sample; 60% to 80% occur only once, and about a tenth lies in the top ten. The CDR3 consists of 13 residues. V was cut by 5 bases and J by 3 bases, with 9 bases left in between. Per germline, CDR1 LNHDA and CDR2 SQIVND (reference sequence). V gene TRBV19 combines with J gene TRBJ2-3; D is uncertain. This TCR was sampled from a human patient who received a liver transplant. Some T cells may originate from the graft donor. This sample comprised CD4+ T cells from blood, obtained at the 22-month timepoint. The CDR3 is CASSPRGTDTQYF. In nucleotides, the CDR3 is TGTGCCAGTAGTCCTAGAGGAACAGATACGCAGTATTTT.